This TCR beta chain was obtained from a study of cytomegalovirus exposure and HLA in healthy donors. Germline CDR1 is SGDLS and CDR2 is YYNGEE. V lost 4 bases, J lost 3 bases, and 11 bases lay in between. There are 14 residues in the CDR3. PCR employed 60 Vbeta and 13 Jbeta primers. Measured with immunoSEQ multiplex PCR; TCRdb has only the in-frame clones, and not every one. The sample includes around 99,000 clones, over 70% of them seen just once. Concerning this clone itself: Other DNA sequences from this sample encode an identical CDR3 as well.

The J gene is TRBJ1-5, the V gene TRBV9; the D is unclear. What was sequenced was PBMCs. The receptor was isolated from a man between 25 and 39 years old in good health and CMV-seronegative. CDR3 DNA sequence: TGTGCCAGCAGCCTTACGGGGTCCAATCAGCCCCAGCATTTT. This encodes CASSLTGSNQPQHF.